The T cell receptor (beta chain) under discussion was sequenced for a study of patients and donors after allogeneic stem cell transplantation. TCRdb redid the calling of the RT-PCR reads with MiXCR, one entry per CDR3 protein. In the table there are roughly 140,000 distinct CDR3 sequences, about two fifths of which are singletons. Germline lookup yields CDR1 SGDLS and CDR2 YYNGEE. Trimming took 0 bases from V and 2 from J, leaving 8 bases between them. This CDR3 spans 15 amino acids. The sequencing sample was made of blood, either unsorted or a sorted T cell fraction (not recorded which). The chain uses TRBV9 and TRBJ2-2, with TRBD2 as a possible D gene (6 bases). This clonotype was obtained from a human donor who was either an allogeneic HSCT recipient or a stem cell or donor lymphocyte infusion donor (not recorded which). It is not recorded whose cells these are; they may come from a transplant donor. The CDR3 is CASSVVSGNTGELFF. The CDR3 nucleotides read TGTGCCAGCAGCGTAGTTAGCGGAAACACCGGGGAGCTGTTTTTT.